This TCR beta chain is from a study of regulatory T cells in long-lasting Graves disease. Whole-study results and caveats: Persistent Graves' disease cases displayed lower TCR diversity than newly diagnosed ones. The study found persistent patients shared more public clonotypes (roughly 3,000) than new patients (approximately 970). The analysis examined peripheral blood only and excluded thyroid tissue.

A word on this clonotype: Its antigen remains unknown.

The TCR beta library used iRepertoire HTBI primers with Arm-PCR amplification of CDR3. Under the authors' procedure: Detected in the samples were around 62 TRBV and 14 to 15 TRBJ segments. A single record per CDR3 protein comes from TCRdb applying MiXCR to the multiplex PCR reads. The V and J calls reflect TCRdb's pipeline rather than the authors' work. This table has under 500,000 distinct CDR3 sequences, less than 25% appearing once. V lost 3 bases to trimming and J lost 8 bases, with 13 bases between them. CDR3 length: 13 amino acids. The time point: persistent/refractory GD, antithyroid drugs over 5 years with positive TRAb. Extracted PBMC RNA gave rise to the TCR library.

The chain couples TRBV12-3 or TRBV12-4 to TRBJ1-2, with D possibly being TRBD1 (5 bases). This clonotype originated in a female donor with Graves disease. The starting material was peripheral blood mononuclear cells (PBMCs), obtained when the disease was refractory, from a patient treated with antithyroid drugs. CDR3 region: CASSFRGEGGYTF. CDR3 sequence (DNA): TGTGCCAGCAGTTTTCGGGGGGAGGGCGGCTACACCTTC.